The TCR beta chain under discussion was sequenced for a study of blood T cell repertoires in COVID-19 (TCRdb year 2020). As for the study more broadly: Samples covering the acute and convalescent phases of COVID-19 were provided by collaborators in the United States, Italy and Spain. The material from the prospective study consisted of cDNA or gDNA derived from T cells, B-cell-depleted T cells, or PBMCs. The dataset comprised deeply sampled blood TCRbeta repertoires from subjects exposed to, actively infected with, or recovered from COVID-19. The repertoires were made available in a free public database intended to serve as a resource for research on the immune response to SARS-CoV-2. Samples were obtained from the ongoing ImmuneRACE study (first 160 participants) and from approximately 1,200 subjects provided by 6 global collaborators. Sample metadata almost always included a de-identified subject ID, COVID-19 status, age in years and sex. Where HLA class I and class II types were available, the types were taken from metadata supplied by the sample provider, not from assay-based typing. Overall study results and their limits: Clinical and demographic metadata were provided uncurated, with the amount varying by source and participant.

TCRbeta CDR3 regions were amplified from genomic DNA by means of the immunoSEQ Assay, a bias-controlled multiplex PCR. As for the authors' bioinformatics: Nucleated cell counts per sample were estimated from amplification of reference gene primers within the assay. Sequence reads were collapsed and filtered to measure the absolute abundance of every unique TCRbeta CDR3 rearrangement. For each sample, productive Simpson clonality was calculated as the square root of Simpson's diversity index across productive rearrangements. TCRdb retrieved this table from immuneACCESS and kept in-frame rearrangements only. Not all clones are present; in checked studies, unresolved V genes account for under half, and no reason is known for the remainder. The DNA gave D and trimming, while V, J and clone size come from that table. This sample is represented by 30,000 to 50,000 clones; over 65% of them were singletons. The ten largest clonotypes hold roughly 15% of the sample.

Spanning cysteine to phenylalanine, the CDR3 consists of 14 amino acids. The DNA shown is the 42-base CDR3, in frame from base 1. From V the trimming removes 6 bases and from J it removes 1 base, while the gene matches leave 4 bases of the junction unaccounted for. The germline V gene yields SGHAT for CDR1 and FQNNGV for CDR2. Concerning this clone: Its antigen specificity is not known. Base qualities are not provided; no much larger clone lies one nucleotide away.

Collaborating institutions collected whole blood in K2EDTA tubes following their own protocols. For TCRbeta analysis, collaborators shipped samples as frozen whole blood, isolated PBMCs, or DNA extracted from either of those sample types. The V and J genes are TRBV11-2 and TRBJ1-1; 8 bases in the junction line up with TRBD1. This TCR was recovered from a middle-aged man with active or convalescent COVID-19. Material for sequencing was peripheral blood. The bases are TGTGCCAGCAGTCGGACAGGGAGGAACACTGAAGCTTTCTTT. Its protein is CASSRTGRNTEAFF. With the portions outside the CDR3 filled from the reference TRBV11-2 and TRBJ1-1 genes, the complete variable region becomes EAGVAQSPRYKIIEKRQSVAFWCNPISGHATLYWYQQILGQGPKLLIQFQNNGVVDDSQLPKDRFSAERLKGVDSTLKIQPAKLEDSAVYLCASSRTGRNTEAFFGQGTRLTVV.